This T cell receptor (beta chain) was obtained from a study of T-cell reconstitution after alpha-beta-depleted transplantation in children. Notes on the study in general: Where alpha-beta T cells came from about two months after transplant was reportedly several hundred expanded graft clones. Surviving recipient T cells and intrathymic progenitors accounted for some patients' high TCRbeta diversity at day 60. T cells produced anew were the main source of T-cell counts and diversity one year after transplant.

This clonotype was seen a handful of times. Its specificity is not known. The germline V gene encodes CDR1 ENHRY and CDR2 SYGVKD. With V trimmed by 6 bases and J by 2 bases, 8 bases remained unmatched. The CDR3 is 16 amino acids. Unique molecular identifiers were incorporated into the prepared TCRbeta library. Each CDR3 protein is one row after TCRdb ran MiXCR on the PCR reads. The top ten hold around 9.9% of the sample, which has under 400,000 distinct CDR3 sequences, more than 20% seen once. Material: PBMCs, mostly from graft donor cells, obtained 180 days after TCRalphabeta/CD19-depleted stem cell transplant. This chain uses TRBV10-3 with TRBJ2-3; 10 bases fit TRBD2. The TCR was taken from a male patient between 10 and 17 years old who had a stem cell transplant for acute lymphoblastic leukemia, so the T cells may come from the graft donor. The CDR3 spells CAISSLSGRATDTQYF. In DNA, the CDR3 is TGTGCCATCAGCTCCCTAAGCGGGAGGGCCACAGATACGCAGTATTTT.